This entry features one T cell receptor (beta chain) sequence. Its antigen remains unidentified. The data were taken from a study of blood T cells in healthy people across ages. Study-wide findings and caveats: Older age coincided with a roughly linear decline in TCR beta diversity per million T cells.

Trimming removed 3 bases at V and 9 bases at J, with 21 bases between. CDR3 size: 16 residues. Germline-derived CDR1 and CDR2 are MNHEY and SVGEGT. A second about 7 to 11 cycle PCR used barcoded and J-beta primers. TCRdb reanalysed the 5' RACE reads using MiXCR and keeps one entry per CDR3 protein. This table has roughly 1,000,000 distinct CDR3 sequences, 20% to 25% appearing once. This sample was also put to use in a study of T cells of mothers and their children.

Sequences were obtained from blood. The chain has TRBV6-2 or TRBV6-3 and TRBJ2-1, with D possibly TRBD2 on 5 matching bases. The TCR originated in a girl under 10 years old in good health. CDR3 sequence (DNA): TGTGCCAGCAGTTATAGGCTAGCCCCTATCGACGGTGAGCAGTTCTTC. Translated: CASSYRLAPIDGEQFF.